This paragraph reports one T cell receptor beta chain. No antigen is known for it. A read error may produce the germline difference seen at one junction end. This specimen comes from a study of blood T cell repertoires in COVID-19 (dated by TCRdb to about 2020). A note on the overall study: The collaborator samples originated in the United States, Italy and Spain and spanned the acute and convalescent phases of COVID-19. The prospective study material was composed of cDNA or gDNA derived from T cells, B-cell-depleted T cells, or PBMCs. The samples were drawn from two sources: the first 160 participants of the ongoing ImmuneRACE study, and 1,254 subjects contributed by 6 global collaborators. Sample metadata almost always included a de-identified subject ID, COVID-19 status, age in years and sex. Where available, HLA class I and class II types were taken from metadata supplied by the sample provider and were not determined by assay-based typing. The repertoires were made available in a free public database intended to serve as a resource for research on the immune response to SARS-CoV-2. The dataset comprised deeply sampled blood TCRbeta repertoires from subjects exposed to, actively infected with, or recovered from COVID-19. Paper-wide results and their limitations: The amount of clinical and demographic metadata varied by source and participant and was provided uncurated.

TCRbeta CDR3 regions were amplified from genomic DNA by means of the immunoSEQ Assay, a bias-controlled multiplex PCR. From the authors' description of their analysis: The number of nucleated cells in each sample was estimated by amplification of reference gene primers within the assay. To quantify the absolute abundance of each unique TCRbeta CDR3 rearrangement, sequence reads were collapsed and filtered. For each sample, productive Simpson clonality was calculated by taking the square root of Simpson's diversity index across productive rearrangements. The table comes from immuneACCESS by way of TCRdb, which keeps in-frame sequences with V and J called. Part of the clones is missing from these tables; in studies checked, under half for an unresolved V gene and the rest for unknown reasons. The DNA was the basis for D and trimming; V, J and clone size are from that table. In this sample the table shows roughly 37,000 clones, roughly 80% of which occur a single time. The top ten clones comprise 2% of the sample.

The collaborating institutions used their own protocols to collect whole blood in K2EDTA tubes. For TCRbeta analysis, collaborators shipped samples in one of three forms: frozen whole blood, isolated PBMCs, or DNA extracted from either of those sample types. The CDR3 goes from the cysteine to the phenylalanine over 13 residues. The entry retains the CDR3 DNA only, 39 bases that are in frame from base 1. Per the germline V gene (reference sequence), SSHAT is the CDR1 and FNYEAQ is the CDR2. The sequencing sample was made of peripheral blood. This chain joins TRBV7-7 to TRBJ2-2, and 7 bases in between align with TRBD2. The clonotype originates from a man aged 55 to 69 with active COVID-19. The CDR3 protein sequence reads: CASSQAGTGELFF. The DNA sequence follows: TGTGCTAGCAGCCAAGCGGGAACCGGGGAGCTGTTTTTT.